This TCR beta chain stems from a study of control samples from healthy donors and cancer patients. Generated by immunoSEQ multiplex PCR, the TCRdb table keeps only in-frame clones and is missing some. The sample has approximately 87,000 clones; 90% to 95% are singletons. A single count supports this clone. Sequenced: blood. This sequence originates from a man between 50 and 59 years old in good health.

The CDR3 bases are TGTGCCAGCAGTTCATACCTCCGGGACGGCTACTCCTACGAGCAGTACTTC. Translating gives CASSSYLRDGYSYEQYF. The genes are TRBV6-2 or TRBV6-3 and TRBJ2-7; D may match TRBD1 or TRBD2 (5 bases each). The CDR3 is made up of 17 amino acids. Looked up from germline, CDR1 is MNHEY and CDR2 is SVGEGT. V lost 4 bases and J lost 0, with 19 bases in between.